This T cell receptor (beta chain) was sequenced for a study of blood T cell repertoires in COVID-19. The table came from immunoSEQ multiplex PCR; TCRdb's copy has only in-frame clones and leaves some out. The sample lists approximately 300,000 clones, approximately 80% occurring once. The receptor was isolated from a woman in her forties or fifties with active or convalescent COVID-19. The material sequenced was peripheral blood.

CDR3 protein: CSVDDRGGDTQYF. The CDR3 DNA reads TGCAGCGTTGATGACAGGGGAGGAGATACGCAGTATTTT. The chain couples TRBV29-1 to TRBJ2-3; 8 bases are shared with TRBD1. This CDR3 contains 13 residues. The V gene's germline CDR1 is SQVTM and CDR2 ANQGSEA. The V segment lost 3 bases and the J segment 5 bases; nucleotides outside the gene matches: 4.